The 16 T cell receptor beta chains below come from one sample, sequenced in a study of T cells in Graves' hyperthyroidism and ophthalmopathy. Using RNA transcripts as the source, TCR beta CDR3 regions were amplified. The HTBI primer set drove a first-round RT-PCR of the TCR CDR3. In TCRdb, the multiplex PCR reads were re-called with MiXCR into one record per CDR3 protein. The sample includes fewer than 550,000 distinct CDR3 sequences, about a sixth of them seen just once. The sequenced material came from blood. These receptors were collected from a young woman with Graves' hyperthyroidism.

The chain combines TRBV10-3 with TRBJ1-1; D uncertain. With 8 bases removed from V and 4 bases from J, the gap between germline ends came to 11 bases. Germline V gene lookup returns CDR1 ENHRY and CDR2 SYGVKD. This CDR3 contains 12 residues. The CDR3 nucleotides are TGTGCCATCTTAGGTGAGGGCACTGAAGCTTTCTTT. It encodes CAILGEGTEAFF.

At least ten counts were recorded for this clonotype. V gene TRBV20-1 combines with J gene TRBJ2-2, with 14 bases lining up with TRBD2. Trimming cost V 0 bases and J 3 bases; bases outside gene matches: 0. CDR3 length equals 16 residues. Looked up from germline, CDR1 is DFQATT and CDR2 is SNEGSKA (reference sequence). CDR3 amino acids: CSAREGLAGDTGELFF. DNA of the CDR3: TGCAGTGCTAGAGAGGGACTAGCGGGAGACACCGGGGAGCTGTTTTTT.

Comments on this clonotype: A much larger clone differs by one base, so this may be a read error. The chain employs TRBV11-3 and TRBJ2-1, with D possibly matching TRBD2 (6 bases). Germline CDR1 is SGHNT and CDR2 is YENEEA. The CDR3 extends over 13 amino acids. Trimming shortened V by 5 bases and J by 7 bases, and 12 bases separated the two germline ends. The CDR3 spells CASSRNGGNEQFF. The CDR3 nucleotides are TGTGCCAGCAGCCGTAACGGGGGTAATGAGCAGTTCTTC.

The CDR3 loop reads CASSSRPVGNQPQHF. The CDR3 DNA is TGTGCCAGCAGCTCCCGTCCTGTGGGCAATCAGCCCCAGCATTTT. The V call is TRBV7-3, the J call TRBJ1-5; D is undetermined. Trimming took 4 bases from V and 2 from J, leaving 12 bases between them. The CDR3 totals 15 residues. CDR1 is SGHTA and CDR2 is FQGTGA in the germline V gene.

For this clonotype: A much larger clonotype is one base distant, so this may be a read error. The genes are TRBV7-2 and TRBJ2-7; D perhaps matches TRBD2 (5 bases). The germline V and J ends were trimmed by 4 bases and 5 bases, with 27 bases remaining between them. Germline assignment: CDR1 SGHTA and CDR2 FQGNSA. There are 18 residues in the CDR3. The CDR3 nucleotides read TGTGCCAGCAGCTCAGCGCTTCAGATTAACCTAGCCTTCCACGAGCAGTACTTC. This sequence encodes CASSSALQINLAFHEQYF.

This clonotype was detected many times. The chain carries TRBV7-6 and TRBJ2-5; 11 nucleotides align to TRBD2. The V and J ends lost 6 bases and 3 bases, in that order; junction bases with no gene match: 9. The CDR3 has 16 residues. Germline V lookup: CDR1 SGHVS, CDR2 FNYEAQ. CDR3 region: CASSRIKLAGEETQYF. In DNA, the CDR3 is TGTGCCAGCAGTCGAATCAAACTAGCGGGAGAAGAGACCCAGTACTTC.

The chain combines TRBV4-3 with TRBJ2-3; tentatively, D is TRBD2 (6 bases). V lost 2 bases to trimming and J lost 1 base, with 10 bases between them. The CDR3 is 15 residues long. The V gene's germline CDR1 is LGHNA and CDR2 YSLEER. The CDR3 DNA sequence: TGCGCCAGCAGCCAAATGGCTAGCGGCACAGATACGCAGTATTTT. Encoded protein: CASSQMASGTDTQYF.

This chain joins TRBV29-1 and TRBJ2-3; 10 positions agree with TRBD1. V gave up 6 bases and J gave up 2 bases; unmatched junction bases: 8. The CDR3 covers 15 residues. The V gene's germline CDR1 is SQVTM and CDR2 ANQGSEA. DNA for the CDR3: TGCAGCGTAGCCGGGGGACAGGGGAACACAGATACGCAGTATTTT. This encodes CSVAGGQGNTDTQYF.

This chain uses TRBV18 with TRBJ2-7, with D uncertain. In germline, CDR1 is KGHSH, CDR2 LQKENI. This CDR3 is 12 amino acids long. Between the trimmed V and J ends, which lost 0 bases and 6 bases, there was a span of 6 bases. For the CDR3, the DNA is TGTGCCAGCTCACCACCAATGGGCGAGCAGTACTTC. Translation: CASSPPMGEQYF.

Many counts were recorded for this clonotype. The chain couples TRBV7-9 to TRBJ2-7; 9 nucleotides match TRBD2. The J segment lost 6 bases and the V segment lost 2 bases, leaving 5 bases of the junction unmatched. The germline CDR1 and CDR2 sequences are SEHNR and FQNEAQ (reference sequence). This CDR3 is built from 14 residues. The CDR3 loop is CASSLSGGICEQYF. The CDR3 DNA reads as TGTGCCAGCAGCTTAAGCGGGGGGATTTGCGAGCAGTACTTC.

This clonotype was recorded many times. The V gene is TRBV20-1, the J gene TRBJ2-1; D remains unclear. CDR3 length equals 16 residues. The V gene's germline CDR1 is DFQATT and CDR2 SNEGSKA (reference sequence). Trimming took 4 bases from V and 4 from J, leaving 20 bases between them. The CDR3 DNA follows: TGCAGTGCTACTTACCCCGATGCTGTTCGGTACAATGAGCAGTTCTTC. It yields the protein CSATYPDAVRYNEQFF.

This clonotype was detected a few times. The chain carries TRBV19 and TRBJ2-1; 10 positions match TRBD2. V lost 3 bases and J lost 9; bases outside the gene matches: 8. The CDR3 runs to 15 residues. Germline V gives CDR1 LNHDA, CDR2 SQIVND (reference sequence). As DNA, the CDR3 is TGTGCCAGTAGTATCGAGCGGGAGGGCCTTGGTGAGCAGTTCTTC. Its translation: CASSIEREGLGEQFF.

This clonotype has only a few counts. V and J are TRBV3-1 and TRBJ2-2, with 8 bases lining up with TRBD2. The CDR3 is 19 residues long. The ends lost 7 bases at V and 5 bases at J; junction bases unmatched: 21. Germline V gene lookup returns CDR1 LGHDT and CDR2 YNNKEL (reference sequence). The CDR3 nucleotides read TGTGCCAGCAACCCAGGGCCGGGAGTGAGCGGGAGCGGGACCGGGGAGCTGTTTTTT. This gives the protein CASNPGPGVSGSGTGELFF.

This clonotype was found a few times. The rearrangement links TRBV9 to TRBJ2-1; 10 positions agree with TRBD2. The trim removed 1 base at V and 3 bases at J, leaving 7 bases unmatched. The CDR3 runs to 17 residues. The germline V gene has CDR1 SGDLS and CDR2 YYNGEE. This CDR3 reads CASSVRQAGGSYNEQFF. CDR3 DNA sequence: TGTGCCAGCAGCGTACGACAAGCGGGAGGGAGCTACAATGAGCAGTTCTTC.

In its sample, this clonotype was seen many times. This chain connects TRBV28 to TRBJ2-1, with D unclear. Germline CDR1 is MDHEN and CDR2 is SYDVKM. The V end was cut by 6 bases, the J end by 6 bases, with 6 bases between. The CDR3 has 11 amino acids. The CDR3 here is CASRLTNEQFF. The CDR3 nucleotides read TGTGCCAGCAGACTGACCAATGAGCAGTTCTTC.

This clonotype turned up a few times. The chain has TRBV11-2 and TRBJ1-1, with D perhaps matching TRBD1 (5 bases). Germline assignment: CDR1 SGHAT and CDR2 FQNNGV. The CDR3 length is 16 residues. V lost 0 bases to trimming and J lost 0 bases, with 11 bases between them. The CDR3 DNA reads TGTGCCAGCAGCTTAGATGGGCAGGGATTGAACACTGAAGCTTTCTTT. Translated: CASSLDGQGLNTEAFF.